The entry that follows covers one T cell receptor beta chain sequence. Its binding antigen is unknown. There are no base qualities to consult, and no much larger clone falls within one base. The CDR3 regions of human TCRbeta chains were analyzed by immunosequencing. In the authors' own workflow: TCRs in the repertoires were compared against a reference library of SARS-CoV-2-specific TCRs that had been generated with the MIRA antigen-specificity platform. Breadth meant the fraction of unique TCRs that were SARS-CoV-2-associated, whereas depth meant the fraction of total T cells that were SARS-CoV-2-associated. Using the MIRA data, each spike-specific TCR was assigned both to the spike region to which the TCR was reactive and to a CD4 or CD8 class. Log10-transformed breadth and depth values were compared by one-way ANOVA with Sidak's multiple comparisons tests. Drawn from immuneACCESS, this table holds only the in-frame rearrangements with V and J called that TCRdb kept. Clones are partly lost; checked studies trace under half to an unresolved V gene and leave the rest unexplained. V and J calls and clone size come straight from that table; D and trimming were deduced from the DNA. For this sample there are more than 150,000 clones; around 90% appear just once. Of the sample, about 2.1% is held by the ten largest clones.

These data originate in a study of T cell responses to AZD1222 COVID-19 vaccine (dated by TCRdb to 2020 to 2023). At the level of the whole study: TCR sequencing covered more than 230 trial participants: 200 to 220 given two doses of AZD1222 and around 26 given two doses of MenACWY control vaccine. Enrollment into the trials was organized by age into subgroups of 18-55, 56-69 and 70-plus years, and those subgroups contained roughly 150, 30 and 60 TCR-sequenced participants, respectively.

The sample's time point label, decoded: about 28 days (+/-7) after the second vaccine dose. Because spike-specific TCR depth and breadth did not differ between the two schedules, AZD1222 recipients who got a second dose at roughly 4 weeks were pooled with those who got a second dose at roughly 12 weeks. Vaccinee samples came from UK trials COV001 and COV002, including a single-blind randomized controlled phase 2/3 trial of AZD1222 (ChAdOx1 nCoV-19) in healthy adults. Trial participant PBMC samples were collected at day 0 and day 28 after the second dose for TCRbeta chain sequencing. On the study overall, not on this receptor specifically: The 56-69-year group was small, and its depth increase did not reach significance, likely because of low power. Conclusions about previously exposed vaccinees are limited, since just a handful of AZD1222 recipients were seropositive for SARS-CoV-2 at baseline. Participants were mostly white British, with more females than males. The authors suggested clonal diversity may have been underestimated. Vaccine-associated CD4 TCRs spanned the whole spike protein, with dominant responses in regions 160-218 and 743-854. After two AZD1222 doses, both the breadth and the depth of spike-specific TCRs were significantly higher than at day 0 and than in MenACWY recipients. Because no day 14 peak-response samples were available, the repertoires could be characterized only after the peak T cell response. Nearly half of unique spike-specific TCRs reportedly recognized epitopes outside regions mutated in the B.1.351 and B.1.1.7 variants.

This clonotype was sampled from an adult who received the AZD1222 COVID-19 vaccine. The sample consisted of peripheral blood, taken 28 days after the second AZD1222 dose.

The CDR3 reads CASSLNSENNSPLHF. The DNA sequence is TGCGCCAGCAGCTTGAATTCAGAGAATAATTCACCCCTCCACTTT. The chain links TRBV5-1 with TRBJ1-6, with no reliable assignment of the D segment. The CDR3 starts with the cysteine, ends with the phenylalanine, and has 15 residues. Only the CDR3 portion is preserved as DNA: 45 bases, with reading frame beginning at the first base. CDR1 and CDR2 were assigned from the germline V gene as SGHRS and YFSETQ. The junction shows trimming of 1 base on V and 5 bases on J, plus 10 bases between the germline ends.